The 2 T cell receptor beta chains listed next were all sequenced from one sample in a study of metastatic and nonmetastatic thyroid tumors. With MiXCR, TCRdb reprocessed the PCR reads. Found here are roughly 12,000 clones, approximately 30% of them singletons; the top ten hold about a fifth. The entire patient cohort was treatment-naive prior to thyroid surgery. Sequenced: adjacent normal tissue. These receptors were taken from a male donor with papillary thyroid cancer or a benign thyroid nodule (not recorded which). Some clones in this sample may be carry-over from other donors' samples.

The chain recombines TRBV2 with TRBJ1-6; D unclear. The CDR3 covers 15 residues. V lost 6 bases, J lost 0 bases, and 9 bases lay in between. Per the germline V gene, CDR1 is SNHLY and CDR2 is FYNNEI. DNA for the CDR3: TGTGCCAGCAGCGTGCCCGGCTCCTATAATTCACCCCTCCACTTT. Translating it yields CASSVPGSYNSPLHF.

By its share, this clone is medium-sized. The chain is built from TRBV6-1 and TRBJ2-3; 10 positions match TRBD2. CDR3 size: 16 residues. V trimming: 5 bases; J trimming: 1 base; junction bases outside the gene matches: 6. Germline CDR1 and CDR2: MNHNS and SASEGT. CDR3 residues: CASSFFLAGGTDTQYF. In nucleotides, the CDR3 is TGTGCCAGCAGTTTCTTCCTAGCGGGAGGCACAGATACGCAGTATTTT.